Listed below are T cell receptor beta chains from one sample, sequenced in a study of cytomegalovirus exposure and HLA in healthy donors. Profiled with immunoSEQ multiplex PCR; TCRdb holds only in-frame clones, not every one. The sample includes 150,000 to 200,000 clones, roughly three quarters seen only once; the top ten take 2% to 2.5%. The sequencing input was PBMCs. These receptors originate from a woman in her forties or fifties in good health and CMV-seronegative. Each CDR3 is given with its conserved first and last residue. D genes are given only for firm matches. The listing skips clone size in some rows; elsewhere it reads once, few, many or a size class.

v_call: TRBV5-5; j_call: TRBJ1-3; d_call: NA; clone_size: NA; cdr3_nt: TGTGCCAGCAGCGAGACTGACCTCTCTGGAAACACCATATATTTT; cdr3_aa: CASSETDLSGNTIYF
v_call: TRBV6-5; j_call: TRBJ2-1; d_call: TRBD1; clone_size: NA; cdr3_nt: TGTACCAGCAGTTACTATCTGTCCGGGACAGCCGATGAGCAGTTCTTC; cdr3_aa: CTSSYYLSGTADEQFF
v_call: TRBV9; j_call: TRBJ1-2; d_call: TRBD1; clone_size: NA; cdr3_nt: TGTGCCAGCAACTCCGCAGGGGGTAATGGCTACACCTTC; cdr3_aa: CASNSAGGNGYTF
v_call: TRBV2; j_call: TRBJ2-1; d_call: TRBD1; clone_size: NA; cdr3_nt: TGTGCCAGCAGTGAAAGGGCAGGGGGCGTGAGCTTTCATGAGCAGTTCTTC; cdr3_aa: CASSERAGGVSFHEQFF
v_call: TRBV5-6; j_call: TRBJ1-1; d_call: TRBD1; clone_size: once; cdr3_nt: TGTGCCAGCAGCGTCAGGGGGCGAGGTGAAGCTTTCTTT; cdr3_aa: CASSVRGRGEAFF
v_call: TRBV5-1; j_call: TRBJ1-1; d_call: TRBD1; clone_size: NA; cdr3_nt: TGCGCCAGCAGCCCTTTGACAGGGTCGAACACTGAAGCTTTCTTT; cdr3_aa: CASSPLTGSNTEAFF
v_call: TRBV4-3; j_call: TRBJ2-1; d_call: NA; clone_size: NA; cdr3_nt: TGCGCCAGCAGCCTGGGGGCTAGTTTAGAGAATGAGCAGTTCTTC; cdr3_aa: CASSLGASLENEQFF
v_call: TRBV6-5; j_call: TRBJ2-1; d_call: TRBD2; clone_size: NA; cdr3_nt: TGTGCCACTATGACTAGCGGGGGGGCCAGGAATGAGCAGTTCTTC; cdr3_aa: CATMTSGGARNEQFF
v_call: TRBV7-7; j_call: TRBJ2-7; d_call: TRBD1; clone_size: NA; cdr3_nt: TGTGCTAGCAGCTTGTCGACAGGGAGCTCCTACGAGCAGTACTTC; cdr3_aa: CASSLSTGSSYEQYF
v_call: TRBV6-1; j_call: TRBJ2-1; d_call: TRBD2; clone_size: NA; cdr3_nt: TGTGCCAGCAGTGAAGCTGGTAGCGGGCTTGAGCAGTTCTTC; cdr3_aa: CASSEAGSGLEQFF